The 19 T cell receptor beta chains given below trace back to one sample, sequenced in a study of blood T cell repertoires in COVID-19. The protocol was immunoSEQ multiplex PCR, while the TCRdb copy is restricted to in-frame clones and leaves out a portion. The repertoire holds 250,000 to 300,000 clones, with 75% to 90% as singletons. The material sequenced was peripheral blood. All receptors derive from a man aged 50-59 years with acute or convalescent COVID-19.

The chain recombines TRBV3-1 (or the pseudogene TRBV3-2) with TRBJ1-3; no firm D call. The germline V and J ends were trimmed by 4 bases and 0 bases, with 10 bases remaining between them. Germline lookup yields CDR1 LGHDT and CDR2 YNNKEL (reference sequence). The length of the CDR3 is 15 residues. Written as DNA, the CDR3 is TGTGCCAGCAGCCGCACCGGGATCTCTGGAAACACCATATATTTT. Residues: CASSRTGISGNTIYF.

This clone was recorded only once. This chain links TRBV9 with TRBJ1-4, with a weak D call TRBD1 (6 bases). This CDR3 contains 14 residues. CDR1 and CDR2 from the germline V gene are SGDLS and YYNGEE. V gave up 2 bases and J gave up 5 bases, with 10 bases separating them. Here the CDR3 DNA reads TGTGCCAGCAGCGTCGAAGGGACAAATGAAAAACTGTTTTTT. This gives the protein CASSVEGTNEKLFF.

V and J are TRBV10-3 and TRBJ1-6; tentative D call: TRBD1 (5 bases). Germline V lookup: CDR1 ENHRY, CDR2 SYGVKD. Trimming shortened V by 6 bases and J by 10 bases, and 16 bases separated the two germline ends. The CDR3 spans 14 residues. DNA for the CDR3: TGTGCCATCAGAGCAGGGAACTCAGGATCACCCCTCCACTTT. Its translation is CAIRAGNSGSPLHF.

V is TRBV6-5 and J is TRBJ1-1; D is unclear. Trimming took off 8 bases at V and 4 bases at J, with 8 bases between the two ends. The CDR3 is 11 amino acids. Germline V gene sequence: CDR1 MNHEY, CDR2 SVGAGI. CDR3 coding DNA: TGTGCCAGCGTTAGCGGCACTGAAGCTTTCTTT. Translating gives CASVSGTEAFF.

This clone was picked up a small number of times. V gene TRBV7-9 combines with J gene TRBJ1-1; D remains unclear. This CDR3 is 17 amino acids long. V was cut by 0 bases and J by 3 bases, with 17 bases left in between. CDR1 SEHNR and CDR2 FQNEAQ come from the germline V gene (reference sequence). CDR3 region: CASSLATRASIDTEAFF. CDR3 in DNA: TGTGCCAGCAGCTTAGCAACGAGGGCGTCTATCGACACTGAAGCTTTCTTT. Filled out from reference TRBV7-9 and TRBJ1-1, the complete variable domain reads DTGVSQNPRHKITKRGQNVTFRCDPISEHNRLYWYRQTLGQGPEFLTYFQNEAQLEKSRLLSDRFSAERPKGSFSTLEIQRTEQGDSAMYLCASSLATRASIDTEAFFGQGTRLTVV.

DNA for the CDR3: TGTGCCAGCTCAACAACAGGGGACGGCGAGCAGTACTTC. This gives the protein CASSTTGDGEQYF. This sequence joins TRBV18 and TRBJ2-7, with 7 nucleotides matching TRBD1. CDR1 is KGHSH, CDR2 LQKENI, per germline. V lost 5 bases and J lost 6; bases outside the gene matches: 7. The CDR3 consists of 13 residues.

This clone was counted a single time. The rearrangement joins TRBV3-1 (or the pseudogene TRBV3-2) to TRBJ1-3; the D gene is possibly TRBD1 (6 bases). CDR3 length: 13 residues. Germline V lookup: CDR1 LGHDT, CDR2 YNNKEL (reference sequence). V was clipped by 8 bases and J by 4 bases, with 12 bases between them. CDR3 in DNA: TGTGCCAGCTGGCAGGGGCTCGGAAACACCATATATTTT. It yields the protein CASWQGLGNTIYF.

J is TRBJ2-7 and V is TRBV7-9; 8 bases are a match to TRBD1. Germline lookup yields CDR1 SEHNR and CDR2 FQNEAQ (reference sequence). The CDR3 sequence is 14 residues long. With V trimmed by 3 bases and J by 3 bases, 4 bases remained unmatched. As DNA, the CDR3 is TGTGCCAGCAGCTTGCAGGGGGCCGACTACGAGCAGTACTTC. The encoded protein is CASSLQGADYEQYF.

The chain recombines TRBV19 with TRBJ1-1; the D is unclear. Germline CDR1 is LNHDA and CDR2 is SQIVND (reference sequence). The CDR3 totals 14 residues. The V end lost 5 bases, the J end lost 5 bases, and 15 bases lay between the germline ends. CDR3 residues: CASSSQNIGTEAFF. The CDR3 region has the DNA TGTGCCAGTAGTTCCCAAAACATCGGGACTGAAGCTTTCTTT.

The DNA for the CDR3 is TGTGCCAGCAGTACCACAGGCGCCGCTAACTATGGCTACACCTTC. Protein: CASSTTGAANYGYTF. The chain has TRBV6-5 and TRBJ1-2; TRBD1 might be the D (5 bases). CDR1 is MNHEY and CDR2 is SVGAGI in the germline V gene. V shed 5 bases and J shed 0 bases, with 13 bases lying between them. The CDR3 totals 15 residues.

The chain joins TRBV4-2 to TRBJ2-6, with D perhaps TRBD1 (6 bases). This CDR3 spans 16 amino acids. Germline V lookup: CDR1 LGHNA, CDR2 YNFKEQ. With 3 bases removed from V and 4 bases from J, the gap between germline ends came to 13 bases. The chain's CDR3 is CASSQAGTQGANVLTF. The CDR3 DNA follows: TGTGCCAGCAGCCAGGCCGGGACACAAGGGGCCAACGTCCTGACTTTC.

The chain couples TRBV5-1 to TRBJ2-3, with TRBD1 matching 10 bases. Germline-derived CDR1 and CDR2 are SGHRS and YFSETQ. V shed 1 base, J shed 4 bases, and the junction held 9 bases outside the gene matches. CDR3 size: 17 residues. The CDR3 sequence is CASSLLGTGVEADTQYF. CDR3 nucleotides: TGCGCCAGCAGCTTGCTCGGGACAGGGGTCGAGGCAGATACGCAGTATTTT.

V and J are TRBV20-1 and TRBJ2-1; tentative D call: TRBD1 (6 bases). Germline values: CDR1 DFQATT, CDR2 SNEGSKA (reference sequence). The CDR3 has 11 amino acids. The V gene lost 3 bases and the J gene lost 14 bases, with 14 bases spanning the gap. Written as DNA, the CDR3 is TGCAGTGCTAGCTGGCAGGCAGGGGAGTTCTTC. It specifies CSASWQAGEFF.

CDR3 amino acids: CASSIAPQGATTEAFF. The CDR3 region has the DNA TGTGCCAGTAGTATTGCTCCCCAGGGGGCGACCACTGAAGCTTTCTTT. The V and J genes are TRBV19 and TRBJ1-1; 8 bases map to TRBD1. Losses at the gene ends were 3 bases for V and 4 bases for J; bases not matched to a gene: 10. This CDR3 has 16 residues. Germline loops: CDR1 LNHDA, CDR2 SQIVND (reference sequence).

This clone was detected only once. The chain is built from TRBV7-8 and TRBJ2-7, with D unresolved. The CDR3 consists of 14 residues. Trimming took off 2 bases at V and 3 bases at J, with 11 bases between the two ends. From germline, CDR1 is SGHVS and CDR2 FQNEAQ. The CDR3 spells CASSLRSQNYEQYF. The DNA of the CDR3 is TGTGCCAGCAGCTTACGGTCCCAAAACTACGAGCAGTACTTC.

The gene calls are TRBV5-1 and TRBJ2-2; perhaps TRBD2 as D (6 bases). Trimming removed 0 bases at V and 2 bases at J, with 8 bases between. CDR1 and CDR2 (germline): SGHRS, YFSETQ. The CDR3 sequence is 15 residues long. The CDR3 DNA is TGCGCCAGCAGCTTGGGCGGGGCCAACACCGGGGAGCTGTTTTTT. Its translation: CASSLGGANTGELFF.

The V gene is TRBV6-5, the J gene TRBJ2-1, with TRBD1 matching 9 bases. The CDR3 runs to 15 residues. Looked up from germline, CDR1 is MNHEY and CDR2 is SVGAGI. J lost 3 bases, V lost 6 bases, and 6 bases had no gene match. The CDR3 here is CASRTGTGNYNEQFF. The CDR3 DNA is TGTGCCAGCAGGACCGGGACAGGGAACTACAATGAGCAGTTCTTC.

V gene TRBV30 combines with J gene TRBJ1-1, with D perhaps TRBD1 (6 bases). Germline loops: CDR1 GTSNPN, CDR2 SVGIG (reference sequence). The CDR3 is 13 amino acids. Between the trimmed V and J ends, which lost 8 bases and 5 bases, there was a span of 18 bases. CDR3 sequence reads: CAQSGGSGTEAFF. CDR3 nucleotides: TGTGCCCAGTCGGGGGGCTCGGGGACTGAAGCTTTCTTT. The whole variable domain, filled in from reference TRBV30 and TRBJ1-1, reads SQTIHQWPATLVQPVGSPLSLECTVEGTSNPNLYWYRQAAGRGLQLLFYSVGIGQISSEVPQNLSASRPQDRQFILSSKKLLLSDSGFYLCAQSGGSGTEAFFGQGTRLTVV.

The chain joins TRBV19 to TRBJ2-3; D ambiguous. Germline lookup yields CDR1 LNHDA and CDR2 SQIVND (reference sequence). Trimming left V 0 bases short and J 2 bases short, with 6 bases between. The CDR3 totals 14 residues. As DNA, the CDR3 is TGTGCCAGTAGTATAGACCGGGTCACAGATACGCAGTATTTT. Its protein is CASSIDRVTDTQYF.